This TCR beta chain was captured in a study of cytotoxic CD8 clonotypes in ibrutinib-treated CLL. Overall study context: Response samples were taken after a median around 11 months of treatment, range 6 to 36. On average, more than 90,000 productive rearrangements and just over 250,000 productive templates per sample.

This CDR3 is built from 13 residues. The V and J ends lost 5 bases and 5 bases, in that order; junction bases with no gene match: 0. Germline V lookup: CDR1 SGDLS, CDR2 YYNGEE. Libraries were prepared by immunoSEQ multiplex PCR; TCRdb keeps only in-frame clonotypes and omits some of them. The sample contains 110,000 to 150,000 clones, 60% to 85% of which appear only once. Frozen PBMC stocks contributed approximately 1.9 micrograms of genomic DNA to the TCR beta libraries. The input for sequencing was PBMCs, taken after 12 months of ibrutinib treatment. This receptor was obtained from a human donor with chronic lymphocytic leukemia. The rearrangement links TRBV9 to TRBJ2-1; 11 nucleotides line up with TRBD2. CDR3 bases: TGTGCCAGCAGGGGACTAGCGGACAATGAGCAGTTCTTC. As protein: CASRGLADNEQFF.